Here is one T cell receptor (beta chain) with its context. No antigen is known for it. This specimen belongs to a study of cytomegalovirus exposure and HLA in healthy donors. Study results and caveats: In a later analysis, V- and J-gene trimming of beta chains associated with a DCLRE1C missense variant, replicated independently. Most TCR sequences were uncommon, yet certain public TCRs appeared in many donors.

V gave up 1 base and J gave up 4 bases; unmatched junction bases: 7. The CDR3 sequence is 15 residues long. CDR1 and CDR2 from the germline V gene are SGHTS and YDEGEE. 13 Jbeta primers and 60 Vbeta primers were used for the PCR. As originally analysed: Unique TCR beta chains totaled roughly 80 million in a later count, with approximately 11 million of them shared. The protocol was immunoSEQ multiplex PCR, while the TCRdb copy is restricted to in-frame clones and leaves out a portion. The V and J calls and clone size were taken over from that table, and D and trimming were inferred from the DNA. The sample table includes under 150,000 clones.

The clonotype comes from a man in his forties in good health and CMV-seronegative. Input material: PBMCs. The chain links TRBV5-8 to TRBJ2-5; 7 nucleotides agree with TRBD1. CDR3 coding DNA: TGTGCCAGCAGCTTGCCCCGGGACAGTACAGAGACCCAGTACTTC. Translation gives CASSLPRDSTETQYF.